This T cell receptor beta chain was captured in a study of blood T cell repertoires in COVID-19. The method was immunoSEQ multiplex PCR; TCRdb's version includes in-frame clones alone and lacks a portion of them. The sample holds approximately 170,000 clones, 80% to 95% seen once. The TCR comes from a woman aged 55-69 years with COVID-19, enrolled during active disease. The sample taken for sequencing was peripheral blood.

The chain's CDR3 is CASSPDRNYNSPLHF. The CDR3 DNA is TGCGCCAGCAGCCCCGACAGAAACTATAATTCACCCCTCCACTTT. The chain combines TRBV5-1 with TRBJ1-6, with a tentative D call TRBD1 (5 bases). CDR1 and CDR2 (germline): SGHRS, YFSETQ. The V and J ends lost 4 bases and 3 bases respectively, with 11 bases between them. The CDR3 is 15 amino acids.